This T cell receptor beta chain was recorded in a study of OX40 agonist ivuxolimab in advanced cancers. The overall study: Patients in dose escalation had liver, melanoma, kidney or head and neck cancers.

Overall study results and limits: CD4+ T cells averaged fewer expanded clones than CD8+ T cells.

The CDR3 covers 14 residues. V gave up 4 bases and J gave up 1 base, with 11 bases separating them. Per the germline V gene, CDR1 is SGHRS and CDR2 is YFSETQ. Sequencing used immunoSEQ multiplex PCR; TCRdb keeps in-frame clones, though not all of them. This sample has tens of thousands of clones, with about 88% found just once. On this clone itself: Its antigen remains unidentified.

This rearrangement joins TRBV5-1 to TRBJ1-1; no reliable D call. Sequences were derived from CD4+ or CD8+ T cells sorted from blood, sampled in a trial of the OX40 agonist ivuxolimab. This TCR derives from an adult with an advanced solid tumor such as melanoma, head and neck, liver or kidney cancer. CDR3 coding DNA: TGCGCCAGCAGCCTGTTCAGGAAGAACACTGAAGCTTTCTTT. Translation: CASSLFRKNTEAFF.